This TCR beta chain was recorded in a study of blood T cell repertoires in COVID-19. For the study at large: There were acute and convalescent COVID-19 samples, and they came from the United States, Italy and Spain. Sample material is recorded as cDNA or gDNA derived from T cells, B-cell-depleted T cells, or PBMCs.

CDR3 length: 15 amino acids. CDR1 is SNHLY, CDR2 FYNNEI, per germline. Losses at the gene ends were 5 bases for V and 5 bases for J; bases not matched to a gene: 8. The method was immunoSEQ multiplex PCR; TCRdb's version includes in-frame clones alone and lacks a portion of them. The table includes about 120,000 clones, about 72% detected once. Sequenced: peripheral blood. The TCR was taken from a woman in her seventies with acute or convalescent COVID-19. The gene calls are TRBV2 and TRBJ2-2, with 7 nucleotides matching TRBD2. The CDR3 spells CASSYSGPGTGELFF. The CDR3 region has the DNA TGTGCCAGCAGTTATAGCGGGCCGGGGACCGGGGAGCTGTTTTTT.